Here is one TCR beta chain with its context. Its antigen remains unidentified. The input lacks base qualities; no much larger clone sits a single base away. Preparation of the library involved multiplex PCR. The data were produced on an Illumina HiSeq 4000. TCR beta libraries were built with iRepertoire HTBI primers and Arm-PCR amplification of CDR3 regions. Gel purification was performed on PCR products prior to sequencing. In the paper's pipeline: Gene usage analysis of CDR3 amino acid clonotypes relied on the approximately 62 TRBV and 15 or so TRBJ segments identified across samples. COPE and FqMerger were used to merge the filtered high-quality paired reads into contigs. BLAST was used to align contigs to the IMGT TRBV, TRBD and TRBJ reference genes, and CDR3 was defined following IMGT. Any clonotype with a frequency above 0.1% was counted as a highly expanded clone. Shannon entropy was used to measure repertoire diversity, and the Gini coefficient was used to measure V-J evenness. Public clonotypes were defined as clonotypes shared by more than one individual. The public sequencing data were trimmed at Q25 with fastp and processed into clonotypes with MiXCR by TCRdb, which kept only in-frame beta chains. Entries that share a CDR3 protein sequence are merged under the most common genes and DNA. TCRdb's processing, not the authors' own work, is the source of the V and J calls. For this sample there are hundreds of thousands of distinct CDR3 sequences; less than 20% appear just once. About 20% of the sample is held by the ten biggest clonotypes.

The data belong to a study of regulatory T cells in long-lasting Graves disease (dated by TCRdb to 2020 to 2022). Some background on the complete study: In the newly diagnosed Graves' disease group, patients had been taking antithyroid drugs for less than 3 months. Peripheral blood TCR sequencing and RNA sequencing compared persistent Graves' disease patients with newly diagnosed Graves' disease patients. The study was registered as a clinical trial and conducted in China. A total of roughly 35 samples underwent TCR sequencing: roughly 13 from persistent and around 20 from newly diagnosed Graves' disease patients.

Broad study findings and their caveats: Compared with newly diagnosed patients, patients with persistent Graves' disease had lower TCR Shannon entropy and fewer highly expanded clones, which suggests clonal expansion. Sequencing and analysis were restricted to the TCR beta chain. A larger number of public clonotypes was shared among persistent patients (approximately 3,000) than among newly diagnosed patients (roughly 930). Only peripheral blood was studied, because thyroid tissue, the primary lesion, was inaccessible. Persistent disease showed preferential use of TRBV28, TRBJ1-2 and TRBJ2-5, whereas newly diagnosed disease favored TRBV20-1 and TRBJ2-1. The authors noted that the small sample size was a limitation that may lower accuracy.

Sample time point, as interpreted from the label and publication: newly diagnosed GD, antithyroid drugs for less than 3 months. For both TCR sequencing and RNA sequencing, RNA was extracted from PBMCs in TRIzol. The diagnosis of Graves' disease followed American Thyroid Association guidelines. Recruitment of patients was carried out at an endocrinology department in Xi'an, China. Each patient gave approximately 10 milliliters of peripheral blood, collected in an EDTA anticoagulant tube. PBMCs were isolated by Ficoll Paque Plus density gradient separation without further T cell sorting. RNA quality was checked with an Agilent 2100 Bioanalyzer and agarose gel, and concentration with a NanoDrop 2000. Ends trimmed: V by 5 bases, J by 8 bases; bases unmatched to a gene: 9. According to the germline V gene, CDR1 reads SGHTA and CDR2 reads FQGTGA. Spanning cysteine to phenylalanine, the CDR3 consists of 14 amino acids. The kept DNA is CDR3 alone, 42 bases in frame from the first base.

This sample comprised peripheral blood mononuclear cells (PBMCs), obtained at new diagnosis, from a patient treated with antithyroid drugs. This receptor chain uses TRBV7-3 and TRBJ1-2; 9 of the junction bases match TRBD1. This clonotype was sampled from a female donor with Graves disease. In nucleotides, the sequence is TGTGCCAGCAGCGCGCTACAGGGGGCTGGAGGCTACACCTTC. This yields the protein CASSALQGAGGYTF.